This T cell receptor (beta chain) was recorded in a study of blood T cell repertoires in COVID-19. As for the study in general: PBMCs, B-cell-depleted T cells, or T cells were the source of the cDNA or gDNA that made up the material.

V lost 3 bases, J lost 9 bases, and 10 bases stayed unmatched. Germline V gene sequence: CDR1 SGDLS, CDR2 YYNGEE. The CDR3 contains 15 residues. Using immunoSEQ multiplex PCR, the repertoire was profiled, and TCRdb retains in-frame clones only, with some absent. This sample yields roughly 190,000 clones, of which 86% are seen a single time; around 3.5% belongs to the top ten. J is TRBJ2-1 and V is TRBV9, with 9 bases lining up with TRBD2. The material sequenced was peripheral blood. This clonotype was obtained from a man between 65 and 80 years old with acute or convalescent COVID-19. The CDR3 bases are TGTGCCAGCAGCGGACTAGCGGAACTCACGGGTGAGCAGTTCTTC. It specifies CASSGLAELTGEQFF.